The 21 T cell receptor beta chains listed next were all sequenced from one sample in a study of blood T cell repertoires in COVID-19. Generated by immunoSEQ multiplex PCR, the TCRdb table keeps only in-frame clones and is missing some. The sample comprises about 45,000 clones, 88% of which are singletons, and 14% rests with the top ten. The sample comprised peripheral blood. Receptor source: a human donor in a cohort sampled during active COVID-19.

The chain recombines TRBV3-1 (or the pseudogene TRBV3-2) with TRBJ2-1; 7 nucleotides line up with TRBD2. V lost 5 bases to trimming and J lost 4 bases; unmatched junction nucleotides: 8. CDR3 size: 15 residues. Per the germline V gene, CDR1 is LGHDT and CDR2 is YNNKEL (reference sequence). The CDR3 sequence is CASSSFAGDYNEQFF. Written as DNA, the CDR3 is TGTGCCAGCAGCAGTTTCGCGGGAGATTACAATGAGCAGTTCTTC.

This clone was counted once. The genes are TRBV7-2 and TRBJ2-5; the match to TRBD2 covers 7 bases. The CDR3 totals 13 residues. From germline, CDR1 is SGHTA and CDR2 FQGNSA. J gave up 5 bases and V 8 bases, and 8 bases lay outside the gene matches. CDR3 sequence reads: CASARRGRETQYF. CDR3 sequence (DNA): TGTGCCAGCGCCCGGCGGGGGAGGGAGACCCAGTACTTC.

This sequence joins TRBV24-1 and TRBJ2-2; D might be TRBD1 (6 bases). The germline V and J ends were trimmed by 4 bases and 1 base, with 9 bases remaining between them. CDR3 size: 15 residues. The germline CDR1 and CDR2 sequences are KGHDR and SFDVKD. This chain's CDR3 is CATSESTGNTGELFF. CDR3 DNA: TGTGCCACCAGTGAGTCGACAGGGAACACCGGGGAGCTGTTTTTT.

The rearrangement links TRBV24-1 to TRBJ2-3; tentative D call: TRBD2 (6 bases). The V gene lost 7 bases and the J gene lost 2 bases, with 15 bases spanning the gap. The CDR3 is 15 amino acids. Germline assignment: CDR1 KGHDR and CDR2 SFDVKD. CDR3 protein: CATSPGELATDTQYF. In nucleotides, the CDR3 is TGTGCCACCAGCCCGGGCGAACTAGCCACAGATACGCAGTATTTT.

This chain uses TRBV18 with TRBJ1-1, with D maybe TRBD1 (6 bases). This CDR3 spans 15 amino acids. The germline V gene encodes CDR1 KGHSH and CDR2 LQKENI. V lost 4 bases to trimming and J lost 5 bases, with 17 bases between them. This CDR3 reads CASSQGEGVATEAFF. In DNA, the CDR3 is TGTGCCAGCTCACAGGGGGAGGGGGTAGCAACTGAAGCTTTCTTT.

This chain links TRBV11-3 with TRBJ2-3, with D perhaps TRBD2 (5 bases). CDR1 and CDR2 from the germline V gene are SGHNT and YENEEA. The CDR3 has 15 amino acids. With 3 bases removed from V and 1 base from J, the gap between germline ends came to 11 bases. CDR3 sequence: CASSLGRGRTDTQYF. In nucleotides, the CDR3 is TGTGCCAGCAGCTTGGGTCGGGGTCGCACAGATACGCAGTATTTT.

In regard to this clone: One end of the junction does not line up with germline, which may come from a read error. CDR3 nucleotide sequence: TGTGCTAGCAGCAAACAGAAGAACACTGAAGCTTTCTTT. Translating gives CASSKQKNTEAFF. This rearrangement joins TRBV7-7 to TRBJ1-1; no reliable D call. Germline lookup yields CDR1 SSHAT and CDR2 FNYEAQ (reference sequence). The CDR3 is made up of 13 amino acids.

This clone was seen once. V gene TRBV3-1 (or the pseudogene TRBV3-2) combines with J gene TRBJ1-3, with D perhaps TRBD1 (6 bases). This CDR3 region has 16 residues. The V end was cut by 3 bases, the J end by 0 bases, with 12 bases between. Looked up from germline, CDR1 is LGHDT and CDR2 is YNNKEL (reference sequence). The CDR3, as DNA: TGTGCCAGCAGCCAGGACAGCGGGGTCTCTGGAAACACCATATATTTT. Residues: CASSQDSGVSGNTIYF.

The chain employs TRBV5-4 and TRBJ2-1; 7 bases match TRBD1. V lost 3 bases, J lost 0 bases, and 3 bases stayed unmatched. Per the germline V gene, CDR1 is SGHNT and CDR2 is YYREEE (reference sequence). The CDR3 contains 15 residues. CDR3: CASSWGQSSYNEQFF. The DNA of the CDR3 is TGTGCCAGCAGCTGGGGACAGAGCTCCTACAATGAGCAGTTCTTC. Full variable domain (missing parts from reference TRBV5-4 and TRBJ2-1): ETGVTQSPTHLIKTRGQQVTLRCSSQSGHNTVSWYQQALGQGPQFIFQYYREEENGRGNFPPRFSGLQFPNYSSELNVNALELDDSALYLCASSWGQSSYNEQFFGPGTRLTVL.

In nucleotides, the CDR3 is TGTGCCATGGTTCAGATCCCCTCCTACGAGCAGTACTTC. It encodes CAMVQIPSYEQYF. V gene TRBV24-1 combines with J gene TRBJ2-7; no firm D call. Germline assignment: CDR1 KGHDR and CDR2 SFDVKD. This CDR3 has 13 residues. V was cut by 11 bases and J by 0 bases, with 13 bases left in between.

The chain carries TRBV27 and TRBJ1-6; 8 positions agree with TRBD1. This CDR3 is 15 amino acids long. CDR1 and CDR2 from the germline V gene are MNHEY and SMNVEV (reference sequence). The trim removed 6 bases at V and 6 bases at J, leaving 7 bases unmatched. The CDR3 protein is CASRTDRGVNSPLHF. The DNA for the CDR3 is TGTGCCAGCAGGACAGACAGGGGAGTTAATTCACCCCTCCACTTT.

The chain links TRBV27 to TRBJ1-6; D remains unclear. The CDR3 covers 15 residues. Trimming cost V 6 bases and J 4 bases, with 13 bases left between them. CDR1 MNHEY and CDR2 SMNVEV come from the germline V gene (reference sequence). CDR3 coding DNA: TGTGCCAGCAGCCCGGCGGGTCCTTATAATTCACCCCTCCACTTT. Amino acid sequence: CASSPAGPYNSPLHF.

The chain carries TRBV18 and TRBJ2-1; D is unresolved. This CDR3 has 17 residues. The ends were cut back, 2 bases at V and 7 bases at J, with 21 bases in the middle. Germline lookup yields CDR1 KGHSH and CDR2 LQKENI. For the CDR3, the DNA is TGTGCCAGCTCACCAAGTTTGTCCAGAAAAGTCTCAAATGAGCAGTTCTTC. It yields the protein CASSPSLSRKVSNEQFF. Supplemented by reference TRBV18 and TRBJ2-1, the full variable domain reads NAGVMQNPRHLVRRRGQEARLRCSPMKGHSHVYWYRQLPEEGLKFMVYLQKENIIDESGMPKERFSAEFPKEGPSILRIQQVVRGDSAAYFCASSPSLSRKVSNEQFFGPGTRLTVL.

This clone turned up a few times. The chain employs TRBV27 and TRBJ2-3; a possible D gene is TRBD2 (6 bases). The V and J ends lost 3 bases and 0 bases respectively, with 10 bases between them. The CDR3 is 15 residues long. Germline CDR1 is MNHEY and CDR2 is SMNVEV (reference sequence). CDR3 coding DNA: TGTGCCAGCAGTTTGGATAGCGGCAGCACAGATACGCAGTATTTT. Protein sequence: CASSLDSGSTDTQYF.

The J gene is TRBJ2-3, the V gene TRBV5-6; 8 nucleotides agree with TRBD2. CDR1 is SGHDT, CDR2 YYEEEE, per germline. V lost 4 bases to trimming and J lost 1 base; unmatched junction nucleotides: 2. The length of the CDR3 is 14 residues. The CDR3 nucleotides are TGTGCCAGCAGCCCGACTAGCGGCACAGATACGCAGTATTTT. Protein: CASSPTSGTDTQYF.

The rearrangement joins TRBV19 to TRBJ1-1; 10 bases line up with TRBD1. J was trimmed by 1 base and V by 6 bases; bases with no gene match: 11. This CDR3 is built from 17 residues. CDR1 is LNHDA, CDR2 SQIVND, per germline (reference sequence). In DNA, the CDR3 is TGTGCCAGTAGGGGATTGGGACAGGGGAGGGGGAACACTGAAGCTTTCTTT. Its translation: CASRGLGQGRGNTEAFF. Variable domain in full (rest from reference TRBV19 and TRBJ1-1): DGGITQSPKYLFRKEGQNVTLSCEQNLNHDAMYWYRQDPGQGLRLIYYSQIVNDFQKGDIAEGYSVSREKKESFPLTVTSAQKNPTAFYLCASRGLGQGRGNTEAFFGQGTRLTVV.

The V gene is TRBV9, the J gene TRBJ2-1, with 8 bases lining up with TRBD2. The V segment lost 0 bases and the J segment 4 bases; nucleotides outside the gene matches: 6. Germline V gene sequence: CDR1 SGDLS, CDR2 YYNGEE. This CDR3 comprises 16 residues. The CDR3 nucleotides are TGTGCCAGCAGCGTAGTGGGCGGGGGGAGGTACAATGAGCAGTTCTTC. Residues: CASSVVGGGRYNEQFF.

This clone has a handful of counts. This chain links TRBV4-1 with TRBJ1-3; D not resolved. The CDR3 covers 15 residues. V was shortened by 0 bases and J by 4 bases, with 10 bases between the two germline ends. Germline assignment: CDR1 MGHRA and CDR2 YSYEKL. CDR3 amino acids: CASSQDLGHGNTIYF. DNA of the CDR3: TGCGCCAGCAGCCAAGATCTTGGGCACGGAAACACCATATATTTT.

This clone occurred once. The chain carries TRBV9 and TRBJ2-7; TRBD1 agrees at 9 bases. Germline V gene data show CDR1 as SGDLS and CDR2 as YYNGEE. V was clipped by 0 bases and J by 6 bases; unmatched bases: 7. The CDR3 is made up of 15 amino acids. DNA for the CDR3: TGTGCCAGCAGCGTAGGAGGGACAGGGTTGCGCGAGCAGTACTTC. Translating it yields CASSVGGTGLREQYF.

The V call is TRBV19, the J call TRBJ1-1; D is unresolved. This CDR3 is built from 12 residues. Germline CDR1 is LNHDA and CDR2 is SQIVND (reference sequence). The V end lost 9 bases, the J end lost 0 bases, and 8 bases lay between the germline ends. The CDR3 spells CASRALNTEAFF. The CDR3, as DNA: TGTGCCAGCCGAGCGCTGAACACTGAAGCTTTCTTT.

The V and J genes are TRBV30 and TRBJ2-7; 11 bases match TRBD1. With 6 bases clipped from V and 6 bases from J, the junction kept 7 bases outside the gene matches. Per the germline V gene, CDR1 is GTSNPN and CDR2 is SVGIG (reference sequence). This CDR3 region has 13 residues. Here the CDR3 DNA reads TGTGCCTGCCGCGGACAGGGGGCTTCCGAGCAGTACTTC. Translation: CACRGQGASEQYF. The variable domain in full, with the rest retrieved from reference TRBV30 and TRBJ2-7, is SQTIHQWPATLVQPVGSPLSLECTVEGTSNPNLYWYRQAAGRGLQLLFYSVGIGQISSEVPQNLSASRPQDRQFILSSKKLLLSDSGFYLCACRGQGASEQYFGPGTRLTVT.